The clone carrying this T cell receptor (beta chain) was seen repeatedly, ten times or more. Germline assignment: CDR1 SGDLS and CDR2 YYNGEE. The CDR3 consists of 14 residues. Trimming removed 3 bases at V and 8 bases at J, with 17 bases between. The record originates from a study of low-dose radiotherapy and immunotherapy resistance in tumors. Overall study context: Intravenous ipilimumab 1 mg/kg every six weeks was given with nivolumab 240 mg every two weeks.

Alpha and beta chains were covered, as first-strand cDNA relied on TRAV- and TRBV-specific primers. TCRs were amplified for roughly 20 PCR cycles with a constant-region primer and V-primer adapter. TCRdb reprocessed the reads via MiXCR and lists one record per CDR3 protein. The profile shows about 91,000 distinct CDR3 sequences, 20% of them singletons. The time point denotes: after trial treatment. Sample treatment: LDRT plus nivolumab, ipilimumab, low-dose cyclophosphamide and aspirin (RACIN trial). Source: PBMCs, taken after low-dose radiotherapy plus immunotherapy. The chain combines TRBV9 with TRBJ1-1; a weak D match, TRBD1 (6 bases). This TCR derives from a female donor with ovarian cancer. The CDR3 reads CASSGGRGIGEAFF. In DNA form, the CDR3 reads TGTGCCAGCAGCGGGGGCAGGGGTATCGGGGAAGCTTTCTTT.